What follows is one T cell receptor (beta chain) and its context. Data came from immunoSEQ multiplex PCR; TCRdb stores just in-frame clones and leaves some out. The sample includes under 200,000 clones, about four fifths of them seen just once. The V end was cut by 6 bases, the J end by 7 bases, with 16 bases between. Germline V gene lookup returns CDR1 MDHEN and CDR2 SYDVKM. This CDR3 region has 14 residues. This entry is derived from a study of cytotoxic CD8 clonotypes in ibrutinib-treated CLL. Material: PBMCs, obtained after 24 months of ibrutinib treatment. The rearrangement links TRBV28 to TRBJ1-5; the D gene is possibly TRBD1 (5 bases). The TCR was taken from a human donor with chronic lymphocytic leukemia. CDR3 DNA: TGTGCCAGCAGGGGGGGAAGTCAGGGCCAGCCCCAGCATTTT. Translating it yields CASRGGSQGQPQHF.